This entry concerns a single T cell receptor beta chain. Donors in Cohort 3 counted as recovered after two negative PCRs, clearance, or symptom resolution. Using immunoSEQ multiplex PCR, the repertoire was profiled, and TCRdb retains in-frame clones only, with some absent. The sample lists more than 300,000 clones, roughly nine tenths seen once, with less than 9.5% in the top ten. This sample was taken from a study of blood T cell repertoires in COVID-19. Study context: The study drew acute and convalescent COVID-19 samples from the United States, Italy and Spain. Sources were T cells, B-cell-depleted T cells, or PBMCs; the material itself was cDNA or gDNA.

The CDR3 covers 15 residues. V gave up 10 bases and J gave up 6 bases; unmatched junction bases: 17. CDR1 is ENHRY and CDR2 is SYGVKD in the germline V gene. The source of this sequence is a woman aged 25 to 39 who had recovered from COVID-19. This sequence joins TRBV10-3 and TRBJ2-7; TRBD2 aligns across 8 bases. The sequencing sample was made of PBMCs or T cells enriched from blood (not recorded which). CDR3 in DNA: TGTGCCACCGATCGGACTCCGGGACTAGTAGCCGAGCAGTACTTC. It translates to CATDRTPGLVAEQYF.